These T cell receptor beta chains were read from a single sample in a study of beta chain features in type 1 diabetes. This table comes from immunoSEQ multiplex PCR, and its TCRdb copy is limited to in-frame clones, with some not included. Found here are fewer than 900,000 clones, roughly 15% of them singletons; the top ten hold 0.02% to 0.03%. The sequenced sample consisted of naive CD4+ T cells from blood. The receptor source for this set is a woman younger than 35 in good health. The CDR3 runs from the conserved cysteine through the conserved F or W. A D gene is named only where the DNA matches it firmly. Some rows mark clone size as missing; the rest say once, few, many or name a class of expanded clone.

-,TRBJ2-5,TRBV10-1,TRBD1,CASSEVSGQPQETQYF,TGCGCCAGCAGCGAGGTATCGGGACAGCCACAAGAGACCCAGTACTTC
-,TRBJ2-1,TRBV7-2,TRBD2,CASSLGRVAGTNEQFF,TGTGCCAGCAGCTTGGGTAGGGTAGCGGGAACGAATGAGCAGTTCTTC
-,TRBJ1-4,TRBV6-5,-,CASSLGMSNEKLFF,TGTGCCAGCAGTTTGGGGATGTCTAATGAAAAACTGTTTTTT
-,TRBJ1-5,TRBV14,-,CASSPLSWGLGQPQHF,TGTGCCAGCAGCCCTTTATCTTGGGGGCTCGGTCAGCCCCAGCATTTT
-,TRBJ2-3,TRBV7-6,-,CASSYRVSSDTQYF,TGTGCCAGCAGCTACAGGGTCAGCTCAGATACGCAGTATTTT
many,TRBJ1-5,TRBV19,-,CASSGFNQPQHF,TGTGCCAGTAGTGGATTCAATCAGCCCCAGCATTTT
few,TRBJ2-5,TRBV7-3,-,CASSYGAAETQYF,TGTGCCAGCAGCTACGGGGCAGCGGAGACCCAGTACTTC
few,TRBJ2-1,TRBV7-8,-,CASSFDVGSYNEQFF,TGTGCCAGCAGCTTTGATGTAGGCTCCTACAATGAGCAGTTCTTC
once,TRBJ2-7,TRBV6-5,-,CASAGVAYEQYF,TGTGCCAGCGCCGGGGTTGCCTACGAGCAGTACTTC
few,TRBJ2-3,TRBV10-3,TRBD1,CAISEPGTGGPDTQYF,TGTGCCATCAGTGAGCCCGGGACAGGGGGACCAGATACGCAGTATTTT
-,TRBJ1-4,TRBV7-2,-,CASSLGARSANEKLFF,TGTGCCAGCAGCTTAGGCGCGCGGTCTGCTAATGAAAAACTGTTTTTT
-,TRBJ2-3,TRBV5-6,-,CASSRAVHRAIGTDTQYF,TGTGCCAGCAGCCGCGCGGTTCACAGGGCTATTGGCACAGATACGCAGTATTTT